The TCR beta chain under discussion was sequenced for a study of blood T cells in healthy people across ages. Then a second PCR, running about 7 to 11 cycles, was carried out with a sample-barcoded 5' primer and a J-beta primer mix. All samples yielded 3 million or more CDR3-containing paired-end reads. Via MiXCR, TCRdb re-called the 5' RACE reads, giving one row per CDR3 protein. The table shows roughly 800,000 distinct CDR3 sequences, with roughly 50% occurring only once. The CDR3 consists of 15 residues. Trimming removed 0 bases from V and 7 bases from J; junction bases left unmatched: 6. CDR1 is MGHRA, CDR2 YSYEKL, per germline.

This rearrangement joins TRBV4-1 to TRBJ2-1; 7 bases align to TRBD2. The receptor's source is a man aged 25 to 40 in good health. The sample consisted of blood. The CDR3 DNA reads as TGCGCCAGCAGCCAAGATAGAAGTAGCGGGAATGAGCAGTTCTTC. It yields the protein CASSQDRSSGNEQFF.